Listed here are 18 T cell receptor beta chains from one sample, sequenced in a study of blood T cell repertoires in COVID-19. Profiled with immunoSEQ multiplex PCR; TCRdb holds only in-frame clones, not every one. The sample holds about 250,000 clones, more than 65% seen once. Source material: peripheral blood. These TCRs come from a man aged 50-59 years with active or convalescent COVID-19.

V usage is TRBV20-1 and J usage is TRBJ1-2, with a possible D match to TRBD1 (5 bases). Trimming cost V 3 bases and J 3 bases, with 11 bases left between them. This CDR3 is built from 13 residues. Looked up from germline, CDR1 is DFQATT and CDR2 is SNEGSKA (reference sequence). The CDR3 DNA is TGCAGTGCTAGTCCAGGGCCGGACTATGGCTACACCTTC. This encodes CSASPGPDYGYTF.

V is TRBV5-4 and J is TRBJ2-7; D gene unclear. The CDR3 extends over 13 amino acids. V gave up 5 bases and J gave up 0 bases, with 9 bases separating them. Germline V gene sequence: CDR1 SGHNT, CDR2 YYREEE (reference sequence). CDR3 sequence reads: CASRPESSYEQYF. The CDR3 DNA reads as TGTGCCAGCAGACCTGAGAGCTCCTACGAGCAGTACTTC.

The chain uses TRBV29-1 and TRBJ1-2, with 9 bases identical to TRBD1. The V gene's germline CDR1 is SQVTM and CDR2 ANQGSEA. CDR3 length: 15 amino acids. The trim removed 7 bases at V and 6 bases at J, leaving 15 bases unmatched. The CDR3 region is CSAQIRGQGGHGYTF. CDR3 coding DNA: TGCAGCGCCCAAATTCGGGGACAGGGAGGTCATGGCTACACCTTC. The complete variable domain, with remaining parts taken from reference TRBV29-1 and TRBJ1-2, reads SAVISQKPSRDICQRGTSLTIQCQVDSQVTMMFWYRQQPGQSLTLIATANQGSEATYESGFVIDKFPISRPNLTFSTLTVSNMSPEDSSIYLCSAQIRGQGGHGYTFGSGTRLTVV.

This chain links TRBV6-5 with TRBJ1-5, with D uncertain. This CDR3 spans 14 amino acids. V gave up 6 bases and J gave up 3 bases, with 12 bases separating them. CDR1 and CDR2 (germline): MNHEY, SVGAGI. CDR3 in amino acids: CASRTDGPNQPQHF. DNA of the CDR3: TGTGCCAGCAGAACAGACGGCCCCAATCAGCCCCAGCATTTT.

The rearrangement links TRBV2 to TRBJ2-3, with 14 bases lining up with TRBD2. Germline CDR1 and CDR2: SNHLY and FYNNEI. The CDR3 sequence is 15 residues long. Trimming at V came to 6 bases and at J to 5 bases, leaving 4 bases not matched to a gene. The CDR3 DNA follows: TGTGCCAGCAGGGCGACTAGCGGGGGGGGAGATACGCAGTATTTT. Amino acids: CASRATSGGGDTQYF.

This chain connects TRBV18 to TRBJ2-2; the match to TRBD1 covers 11 bases. J gave up 5 bases and V 3 bases, and 8 bases lay outside the gene matches. The CDR3 loop spans 17 amino acids. Germline values: CDR1 KGHSH, CDR2 LQKENI. The CDR3 DNA sequence: TGTGCCAGCTCACCTTCCGGGACAGGGGGTCGGACCGGGGAGCTGTTTTTT. Translating it yields CASSPSGTGGRTGELFF. Combining the CDR3 with reference TRBV18 and TRBJ2-2 gives the whole variable domain NAGVMQNPRHLVRRRGQEARLRCSPMKGHSHVYWYRQLPEEGLKFMVYLQKENIIDESGMPKERFSAEFPKEGPSILRIQQVVRGDSAAYFCASSPSGTGGRTGELFFGEGSRLTVL.

This clone was counted a single time. The rearrangement links TRBV19 to TRBJ1-1, with TRBD1 matching 9 bases. In germline, CDR1 is LNHDA, CDR2 SQIVND (reference sequence). The CDR3 totals 14 residues. Trimming at V came to 6 bases and at J to 4 bases, leaving 6 bases not matched to a gene. The CDR3 is CASREQGAGTEAFF. CDR3 nucleotide sequence: TGTGCCAGTAGGGAACAGGGGGCCGGCACTGAAGCTTTCTTT.

CDR3 in amino acids: CASSRGQVEISYTF. DNA for the CDR3: TGTGCCAGCAGCCGCGGACAGGTGGAGATTAGCTACACCTTC. The rearrangement uses TRBV3-1 (or the pseudogene TRBV3-2) and TRBJ1-2, with TRBD1 identical over 7 bases. The CDR3 totals 14 residues. The trim removed 4 bases at V and 9 bases at J, leaving 11 bases unmatched. Germline V gene lookup returns CDR1 LGHDT and CDR2 YNNKEL (reference sequence).

The chain uses TRBV30 and TRBJ2-3; 7 bases are shared with TRBD2. CDR3 size: 15 residues. Germline V gives CDR1 GTSNPN, CDR2 SVGIG (reference sequence). The trim removed 1 base at V and 0 bases at J, leaving 4 bases unmatched. The CDR3 region is CAWSELALSTDTQYF. CDR3 bases: TGTGCCTGGAGTGAACTAGCGCTGAGCACAGATACGCAGTATTTT.

J is TRBJ2-7 and V is TRBV7-8; TRBD2 aligns across 9 bases. Germline lookup yields CDR1 SGHVS and CDR2 FQNEAQ. The CDR3 has 14 amino acids. V lost 4 bases to trimming and J lost 6 bases; unmatched junction nucleotides: 7. The CDR3 is CASSSSSGGFEQYF. The DNA of the CDR3 is TGTGCCAGCAGCTCGAGTAGCGGGGGTTTCGAGCAGTACTTC.

The V and J genes are TRBV28 and TRBJ1-5; the match to TRBD1 covers 10 bases. The V gene end was trimmed by 4 bases and the J gene end by 6 bases; junction bases not matched to a gene: 3. Germline V gives CDR1 MDHEN, CDR2 SYDVKM. CDR3 size: 14 residues. The DNA for the CDR3 is TGTGCCAGCAGTTCGACAGGGGGCCCTCAGCCCCAGCATTTT. Translated: CASSSTGGPQPQHF. Combining the CDR3 with reference TRBV28 and TRBJ1-5 gives the whole variable domain DVKVTQSSRYLVKRTGEKVFLECVQDMDHENMFWYRQDPGLGLRLIYFSYDVKMKEKGDIPEGYSVSREKKERFSLILESASTNQTSMYLCASSSTGGPQPQHFGDGTRLSIL.

The J gene is TRBJ2-1, the V gene TRBV29-1; weak D call: TRBD1 (5 bases). The V and J ends lost 2 bases and 8 bases respectively, with 10 bases between them. Germline CDR1 and CDR2: SQVTM and ANQGSEA. The length of the CDR3 is 12 residues. CDR3 DNA sequence: TGCAGCGTTGAACTCCAGGGTTATGAGCAGTTCTTC. This gives the protein CSVELQGYEQFF.

The chain has TRBV24-1 and TRBJ1-2; maybe TRBD1 (5 bases). The V end was cut by 6 bases, the J end by 9 bases, with 10 bases between. The germline gives CDR1 KGHDR, CDR2 SFDVKD. The CDR3 consists of 11 residues. CDR3 loop: CATSIDSRYTF. Here the CDR3 DNA reads TGTGCCACCAGTATTGACAGTCGCTACACCTTC.

The chain uses TRBV5-1 and TRBJ2-3; D not resolved. V lost 1 base and J 0 bases, leaving 6 bases between the germline ends. Per germline, CDR1 SGHRS and CDR2 YFSETQ. CDR3 length equals 14 residues. CDR3 in amino acids: CASSLLQSTDTQYF. As DNA, the CDR3 is TGCGCCAGCAGCTTGCTCCAGAGCACAGATACGCAGTATTTT. Based on the CDR3 plus reference TRBV5-1 and TRBJ2-3, the full variable domain is KAGVTQTPRYLIKTRGQQVTLSCSPISGHRSVSWYQQTPGQGLQFLFEYFSETQRNKGNFPGRFSGRQFSNSRSEMNVSTLELGDSALYLCASSLLQSTDTQYFGPGTRLTVL.

This chain's CDR3 is CSASSGGAADTQYF. DNA for the CDR3: TGCAGTGCTAGTAGCGGGGGAGCGGCAGATACGCAGTATTTT. The chain has TRBV20-1 and TRBJ2-3; 9 bases line up with TRBD2. The CDR3 is 14 amino acids. The germline CDR1 and CDR2 sequences are DFQATT and SNEGSKA (reference sequence). With 3 bases clipped from V and 4 bases from J, the junction kept 5 bases outside the gene matches.

The V and J genes are TRBV7-3 and TRBJ1-1; D remains unclear. The CDR3 covers 14 residues. V was cut by 5 bases and J by 4 bases, with 14 bases left in between. CDR1 is SGHTA, CDR2 FQGTGA, per germline. CDR3 bases: TGTGCCAGCAGCCCTCAGACGGGTAGCACTGAAGCTTTCTTT. Translated: CASSPQTGSTEAFF. Variable domain in full (rest from reference TRBV7-3 and TRBJ1-1): GAGVSQTPSNKVTEKGKYVELRCDPISGHTALYWYRQSLGQGPEFLIYFQGTGAADDSGLPNDRFFAVRPEGSVSTLKIQRTERGDSAVYLCASSPQTGSTEAFFGQGTRLTVV.

In this sample, this clone turned up once. The rearrangement uses TRBV5-1 and TRBJ1-5; TRBD1 is a possible D gene (6 bases). CDR3 length equals 15 residues. V was clipped by 5 bases and J by 1 base, with 13 bases between them. CDR1 and CDR2 (germline): SGHRS, YFSETQ. The CDR3 region is CASSLTGMSNQPQHF. CDR3 nucleotide sequence: TGCGCCAGCAGTTTAACAGGGATGAGCAATCAGCCCCAGCATTTT. Looking up the rest from reference TRBV5-1 and TRBJ1-5 gives the full variable domain: KAGVTQTPRYLIKTRGQQVTLSCSPISGHRSVSWYQQTPGQGLQFLFEYFSETQRNKGNFPGRFSGRQFSNSRSEMNVSTLELGDSALYLCASSLTGMSNQPQHFGDGTRLSIL.

The sample holds one count of this clone. The genes are TRBV9 and TRBJ1-1; D might be TRBD1 (5 bases). The CDR3 loop spans 14 amino acids. V dropped 6 bases and J dropped 3 bases, with 15 bases sitting between them. Per the germline V gene, CDR1 is SGDLS and CDR2 is YYNGEE. The chain's CDR3 is CASTPQGLDTEAFF. The DNA of the CDR3 is TGTGCCAGCACCCCCCAGGGTTTGGACACTGAAGCTTTCTTT.